Shown below are 25 T cell receptor beta chains from a single sample sequenced in a study of cytomegalovirus exposure and HLA in healthy donors. Vbeta (60) and Jbeta (13) primers were used in the PCR. Profiling relied on immunoSEQ multiplex PCR, and the TCRdb table lists in-frame clones only, not all of them. This repertoire shows roughly 100,000 clones, approximately 11% found once; its top ten account for 16%. The sequenced material came from PBMCs. The receptors originated from a man aged 35 to 55 in good health and CMV-seropositive.

This clone occurred a few times. J is TRBJ2-7 and V is TRBV7-2; 8 bases are a match to TRBD2. The CDR3 loop spans 17 amino acids. Germline CDR1 SGHTA, CDR2 FQGNSA. Trimming took 3 bases from V and 4 from J; bases not matched to a gene: 14. This chain's CDR3 is CASSFTSGTRVLYEQYF. CDR3 in DNA: TGTGCCAGCAGCTTCACCTCCGGGACTAGGGTACTGTACGAGCAGTACTTC.

The chain is built from TRBV6-6 and TRBJ2-7, with TRBD1 identical over 7 bases. This CDR3 spans 14 amino acids. Germline-derived CDR1 and CDR2 are MNHNY and SVGAGI (reference sequence). Unmatched junction bases numbered 11, after V lost 7 bases and J lost 5 bases. CDR3 sequence (DNA): TGTGCCAGCACTCCCCTAGGGGGCTCGGACGAGCAGTACTTC. Residues: CASTPLGGSDEQYF.

The rearrangement links TRBV27 to TRBJ2-2; TRBD1 matches 8 bases. Germline-derived CDR1 and CDR2 are MNHEY and SMNVEV (reference sequence). The V gene end was trimmed by 5 bases and the J gene end by 5 bases; junction bases not matched to a gene: 10. CDR3 size: 16 residues. The CDR3 nucleotides are TGTGCCAGCAGTCCTCTGACAGGGGTTCCTACCGGGGAGCTGTTTTTT. Its protein is CASSPLTGVPTGELFF.

This clone occurred a few times. J is TRBJ2-3 and V is TRBV4-3; D may be TRBD2 (6 bases). CDR1 is LGHNA, CDR2 YSLEER, per germline. This CDR3 spans 16 amino acids. Between the trimmed V and J ends, which lost 4 bases and 0 bases, there was a span of 14 bases. CDR3 loop: CASSPTLGTSTDTQYF. The CDR3 DNA is TGCGCCAGCAGCCCCACTTTGGGGACTAGCACAGATACGCAGTATTTT.

Regarding this clone: This is likely a read error, given that the CDR3 carries no conserved phenylalanine or tryptophan at its end. The DNA is omitted, as the CDR3 cannot be located on it reliably, and the CDR3 follows TCRdb's listing. This chain joins TRBV5-6 and TRBJ1-5; TRBD1 is the table's D call and was not checked against the DNA. The CDR3 length is 14 residues, termini included. Germline V gene lookup returns CDR1 SGHDT and CDR2 YYEEEE. Here the CDR3 reads CASSVGHSNQPKHL.

V is TRBV5-4 and J is TRBJ2-5, with D possibly matching TRBD1 (5 bases). Trimming took off 4 bases at V and 4 bases at J, with 14 bases between the two ends. This CDR3 is 14 amino acids long. The germline V gene has CDR1 SGHNT and CDR2 YYREEE (reference sequence). Here the CDR3 reads CASSPRRQGETQYF. The CDR3 bases are TGTGCCAGCAGCCCCCGGCGGCAGGGAGAGACCCAGTACTTC. The entire variable domain, with the rest obtained from reference TRBV5-4 and TRBJ2-5, is as follows: ETGVTQSPTHLIKTRGQQVTLRCSSQSGHNTVSWYQQALGQGPQFIFQYYREEENGRGNFPPRFSGLQFPNYSSELNVNALELDDSALYLCASSPRRQGETQYFGPGTRLLVL.

This clone occurred a few times. CDR3 sequence: CASSTPGGGETQYF. The CDR3 bases are TGTGCCAGCAGTACGCCGGGAGGGGGCGAGACCCAGTACTTC. The chain joins TRBV28 to TRBJ2-5; weak D call: TRBD2 (8 bases). V lost 5 bases and J lost 5, with 15 bases in between. The CDR3 consists of 14 residues. Germline V CDR1 and CDR2: MDHEN, SYDVKM.

This clone appeared a few times. This chain joins TRBV7-2 and TRBJ2-1, with D possibly matching TRBD2 (7 bases). Between the trimmed V and J ends, which lost 5 bases and 4 bases, there was a span of 12 bases. Per germline, CDR1 SGHTA and CDR2 FQGNSA. The CDR3 sequence is 14 residues long. CDR3 sequence (DNA): TGTGCCAGCAGCCAGGGAGGGGGGTACAATGAGCAGTTCTTC. Translation: CASSQGGGYNEQFF. Filled out from reference TRBV7-2 and TRBJ2-1, the complete variable domain reads GAGVSQSPSNKVTEKGKDVELRCDPISGHTALYWYRQSLGQGLEFLIYFQGNSAPDKSGLPSDRFSAERTGGSVSTLTIQRTQQEDSAVYLCASSQGGGYNEQFFGPGTRLTVL.

The sample holds a few counts of this clone. The rearrangement links TRBV5-4 to TRBJ2-3, with TRBD2 matching over 7 bases. V lost 4 bases and J lost 4; bases outside the gene matches: 3. Germline CDR1 reads SGHNT; CDR2 reads YYREEE (reference sequence). The CDR3 covers 13 residues. The CDR3 loop reads CASSGDYSDTQYF. The CDR3 bases are TGTGCCAGCAGCGGGGACTATTCAGATACGCAGTATTTT. The full variable domain, completed using reference TRBV5-4 and TRBJ2-3, is ETGVTQSPTHLIKTRGQQVTLRCSSQSGHNTVSWYQQALGQGPQFIFQYYREEENGRGNFPPRFSGLQFPNYSSELNVNALELDDSALYLCASSGDYSDTQYFGPGTRLTVL.

The chain carries TRBV10-3 and TRBJ2-7, with D uncertain. V lost 8 bases, J lost 1 base, and 15 bases lay in between. The germline gives CDR1 ENHRY, CDR2 SYGVKD. There are 14 residues in the CDR3. The CDR3 bases are TGTGCCATCGGCATGGGCGAAGAATCCTACGAGCAGTACTTC. Translated, it gives CAIGMGEESYEQYF.

The chain uses TRBV10-3 and TRBJ2-2; the D gene is possibly TRBD2 (6 bases). Looked up from germline, CDR1 is ENHRY and CDR2 is SYGVKD. V shed 0 bases and J shed 4 bases, with 15 bases lying between them. The CDR3 consists of 17 residues. CDR3 coding DNA: TGTGCCATCAGTGAGTCGGTTCCTAGCGTCGGCACCGGGGAGCTGTTTTTT. Amino acid sequence: CAISESVPSVGTGELFF.

The rearrangement uses TRBV4-1 and TRBJ1-3; D is possibly TRBD1 (5 bases). Trimming removed 5 bases at V and 4 bases at J, with 12 bases between. CDR1 and CDR2 (germline): MGHRA, YSYEKL. The CDR3 is 14 amino acids. CDR3 sequence: CASSFQGSGNTIYF. Here the CDR3 DNA reads TGCGCCAGCAGCTTTCAGGGTTCGGGAAACACCATATATTTT.

This clone was counted a few times. V and J are TRBV7-8 and TRBJ2-7; 9 bases are a match to TRBD1. The germline V gene has CDR1 SGHVS and CDR2 FQNEAQ. V lost 9 bases, J lost 5 bases, and 5 bases stayed unmatched. The CDR3 spans 12 residues. CDR3 nucleotides: TGTGCCAGTCGGGACAGGGTGGACGAGCAGTACTTC. Translation: CASRDRVDEQYF.

The chain uses TRBV27 and TRBJ2-1, with 9 positions matching TRBD2. The CDR3 has 14 residues. J gave up 12 bases and V 6 bases, and 12 bases lay outside the gene matches. The germline V gene encodes CDR1 MNHEY and CDR2 SMNVEV (reference sequence). The CDR3 DNA reads TGTGCCAGCAGACCTGGGCGGGAGGGAGGGAGGCAGTTCTTC. This translates into CASRPGREGGRQFF.

The chain is built from TRBV5-1 and TRBJ2-6; 12 nucleotides align to TRBD1. The CDR3 is made up of 14 amino acids. Trimming removed 5 bases from V and 11 bases from J; junction bases left unmatched: 5. Per germline, CDR1 SGHRS and CDR2 YFSETQ. The CDR3, as DNA: TGCGCCAGCAGAGCCGGGACAGGGGGCGACGTCCTGACTTTC. This encodes CASRAGTGGDVLTF.

This clone has more than one count but fewer than ten. The V call is TRBV27, the J call TRBJ2-3, with TRBD1 matching over 9 bases. CDR1 and CDR2 from the germline V gene are MNHEY and SMNVEV (reference sequence). V trimming: 2 bases; J trimming: 1 base; junction bases outside the gene matches: 1. The CDR3 is made up of 15 amino acids. The chain's CDR3 is CASSLDRGGTDTQYF. The DNA of the CDR3 is TGTGCCAGCAGTTTAGACAGGGGGGGCACAGATACGCAGTATTTT.

The chain has TRBV7-8 and TRBJ1-5; 12 nucleotides agree with TRBD1. The germline V gene has CDR1 SGHVS and CDR2 FQNEAQ. The CDR3 extends over 16 amino acids. The V and J ends lost 1 base and 7 bases, in that order; junction bases with no gene match: 5. The CDR3 nucleotides read TGTGCCAGCAGCTTAGGAGGGACAGGGGGCGGACAGCCCCAGCATTTT. This translates into CASSLGGTGGGQPQHF.

This clone has more than one count but fewer than ten. The rearrangement uses TRBV7-2 and TRBJ2-2; no firm D call. CDR3 length: 12 amino acids. Trimming took off 5 bases at V and 4 bases at J, with 5 bases between the two ends. Germline-derived CDR1 and CDR2 are SGHTA and FQGNSA. CDR3 residues: CASSPSTGELFF. The CDR3 DNA reads as TGTGCCAGCAGCCCCTCCACCGGGGAGCTGTTTTTT.

The table lists this clone with a few counts. The chain is built from TRBV18 and TRBJ1-1; D is uncertain. The CDR3 totals 13 residues. Germline V CDR1 and CDR2: KGHSH, LQKENI. Trimming left V 4 bases short and J 7 bases short, with 13 bases between. This CDR3 reads CASSRSGRDEAFF. The CDR3 nucleotides read TGTGCCAGCTCACGGTCCGGGAGAGATGAAGCTTTCTTT.

A few counts support this clone. This rearrangement joins TRBV18 to TRBJ2-5; 8 bases fit TRBD2. Per the germline V gene, CDR1 is KGHSH and CDR2 is LQKENI. V lost 3 bases to trimming and J lost 2 bases; unmatched junction nucleotides: 5. The CDR3 sequence is 15 residues long. The CDR3 loop reads CASSPTSEPQETQYF. The CDR3 DNA reads as TGTGCCAGCTCACCGACTAGCGAACCACAAGAGACCCAGTACTTC.

The gene calls are TRBV2 and TRBJ2-7; D remains unclear. This CDR3 has 14 amino acids. Trimming cost V 4 bases and J 0 bases, with 10 bases left between them. The germline CDR1 and CDR2 sequences are SNHLY and FYNNEI. The CDR3 loop reads CASSVSGASYEQYF. The DNA for the CDR3 is TGTGCCAGCAGTGTTTCAGGCGCCTCCTACGAGCAGTACTTC.

This clone was seen only a few times. Other DNA sequences in the same sample also yield this CDR3. V and J are TRBV5-1 and TRBJ2-1, with a tentative D call TRBD2 (6 bases). This CDR3 has 14 amino acids. In germline, CDR1 is SGHRS, CDR2 YFSETQ. V was clipped by 4 bases and J by 1 base, with 9 bases between them. In DNA form, the CDR3 reads TGCGCCAGCAGCCCCGGGACTTCCTACAATGAGCAGTTCTTC. This translates into CASSPGTSYNEQFF. The variable domain in full, completed from reference TRBV5-1 and TRBJ2-1, reads KAGVTQTPRYLIKTRGQQVTLSCSPISGHRSVSWYQQTPGQGLQFLFEYFSETQRNKGNFPGRFSGRQFSNSRSEMNVSTLELGDSALYLCASSPGTSYNEQFFGPGTRLTVL.

This clone turned up a few times. V and J are TRBV10-3 and TRBJ1-6; TRBD1 matches 8 bases. The CDR3 runs to 13 residues. The ends lost 3 bases at V and 17 bases at J; junction bases unmatched: 9. Germline loops: CDR1 ENHRY, CDR2 SYGVKD. CDR3 amino acids: CAISDIETGVFHF. DNA for the CDR3: TGTGCCATCAGTGATATCGAGACAGGGGTTTTCCACTTT.

The chain has TRBV9 and TRBJ1-1, with 10 nucleotides matching TRBD1. The CDR3 is 13 amino acids. Per the germline V gene, CDR1 is SGDLS and CDR2 is YYNGEE. After removal of 4 bases from V and 11 bases from J, the junction contained 8 bases not matched to a gene. The CDR3 loop is CASSSQAGQGAFF. In DNA, the CDR3 is TGTGCCAGCAGCTCCCAGGCGGGACAGGGGGCTTTCTTT.

This clone was picked up a small number of times. The rearrangement joins TRBV7-9 to TRBJ1-2; maybe TRBD1 (5 bases). CDR1 is SEHNR and CDR2 is FQNEAQ in the germline V gene (reference sequence). Between the trimmed V and J ends, which lost 4 bases and 2 bases, there was a span of 20 bases. CDR3 length: 17 residues. The CDR3: CASSSSGDHHRNYGYTF. CDR3 sequence (DNA): TGTGCCAGCAGCTCTAGCGGGGACCACCACCGAAACTATGGCTACACCTTC.